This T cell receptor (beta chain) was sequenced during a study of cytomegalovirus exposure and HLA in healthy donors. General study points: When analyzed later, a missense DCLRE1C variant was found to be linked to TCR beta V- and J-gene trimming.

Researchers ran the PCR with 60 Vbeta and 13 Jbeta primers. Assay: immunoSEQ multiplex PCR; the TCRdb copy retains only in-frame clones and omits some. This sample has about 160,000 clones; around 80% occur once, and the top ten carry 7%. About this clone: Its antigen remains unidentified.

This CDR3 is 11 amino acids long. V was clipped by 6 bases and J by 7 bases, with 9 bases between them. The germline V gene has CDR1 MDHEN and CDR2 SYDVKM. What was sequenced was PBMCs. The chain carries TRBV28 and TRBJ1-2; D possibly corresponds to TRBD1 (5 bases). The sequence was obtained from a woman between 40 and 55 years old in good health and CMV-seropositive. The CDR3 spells CASSRTFGYTF. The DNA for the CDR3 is TGTGCCAGCAGCCGGACATTTGGCTACACCTTC.